These 11 T cell receptor beta chains were sequenced from one sample in a study of vaccination and CD4 T cells after COVID-19. These receptors' antigens are unknown. Noted treatment: approximately 9-day PBMC culture with coronavirus spike peptide pools or control peptides (ViraFEST assay). Oncomine TCR Beta short-read sequencing was applied to DNA from cultured CD4+ T cells. TCRdb called the PCR reads again in MiXCR, with one record for every CDR3 protein. The sample lists around 14,000 distinct CDR3 sequences; about 53% were seen once. Sequenced: CD4+ T cells from blood, cultured in vitro. These receptors all stem from a human donor who had recovered from COVID-19.

This clonotype was detected only once. Written as DNA, the CDR3 is TGTGCCAGCAGCTTAGGGGAGAGCTACGAGCAGTACTTC. Amino acid sequence: CASSLGESYEQYF. The V call is TRBV11-3, the J call TRBJ2-7; D is perhaps TRBD2 (5 bases). The V and J ends lost 1 base and 3 bases respectively, with 7 bases between them. CDR3 size: 13 residues. CDR1 SGHNT and CDR2 YENEEA come from the germline V gene.

This clonotype was detected only a few times. J is TRBJ1-6 and V is TRBV6-4, with a possible D match to TRBD1 (6 bases). Germline V gene sequence: CDR1 MRHNA, CDR2 SNTAGT. Trimming shortened V by 2 bases and J by 11 bases, and 10 bases separated the two germline ends. CDR3 length: 13 residues. The CDR3 protein is CASSDQGNTPLHF. The CDR3 nucleotides read TGTGCCAGCAGTGACCAGGGGAATACACCCCTCCACTTT.

This clonotype was picked up one time. The chain couples TRBV24-1 to TRBJ2-4; D may be TRBD2 (6 bases). This CDR3 spans 14 amino acids. Deletions cut 3 bases from V and 1 base from J, with 6 bases between. Germline CDR1 KGHDR, CDR2 SFDVKD. CDR3 residues: CATSDRGAKNIQYF. CDR3 sequence (DNA): TGTGCCACCAGTGATCGGGGGGCCAAAAACATTCAGTACTTC.

The gene calls are TRBV7-8 and TRBJ2-3; D gene ambiguous. This CDR3 has 13 amino acids. The V gene lost 1 base and the J gene lost 1 base, with 3 bases spanning the gap. Germline V gives CDR1 SGHVS, CDR2 FQNEAQ. CDR3 DNA sequence: TGTGCCAGCAGCTTAGGGGGCACAGATACGCAGTATTTT. It codes for CASSLGGTDTQYF.

The chain joins TRBV11-2 to TRBJ1-1; the D gene is possibly TRBD1 (6 bases). The CDR3 sequence is 16 residues long. The germline V gene has CDR1 SGHAT and CDR2 FQNNGV. V dropped 6 bases and J dropped 5 bases, with 22 bases sitting between them. The CDR3 region has the DNA TGTGCCAGCAGAGAATGGGGCAGGGGCGTACGAACTGAAGCTTTCTTT. Amino acid sequence: CASREWGRGVRTEAFF.

This clonotype appeared once. The chain combines TRBV7-2 with TRBJ2-3, with 11 bases aligning to TRBD2. CDR3 length equals 19 residues. The germline CDR1 and CDR2 sequences are SGHTA and FQGNSA. With V trimmed by 5 bases and J by 8 bases, 21 bases remained unmatched. The CDR3 region is CASSPYFVAGGLHLRTQYF. The CDR3 nucleotides read TGTGCCAGCAGCCCCTACTTCGTAGCGGGGGGGCTTCACCTACGTACGCAGTATTTT. Variable domain in full (rest from reference TRBV7-2 and TRBJ2-3): GAGVSQSPSNKVTEKGKDVELRCDPISGHTALYWYRQSLGQGLEFLIYFQGNSAPDKSGLPSDRFSAERTGGSVSTLTIQRTQQEDSAVYLCASSPYFVAGGLHLRTQYFGPGTRLTVL.

This chain links TRBV28 with TRBJ1-5; D may be TRBD1 (5 bases). CDR3 length: 16 residues. V lost 4 bases and J lost 3, with 16 bases in between. Germline V CDR1 and CDR2: MDHEN, SYDVKM. The CDR3 spells CASSSSGGHNNQPQHF. CDR3 DNA: TGTGCCAGCAGTTCTTCTGGAGGACACAACAATCAGCCCCAGCATTTT.

This clonotype was seen more than once but under ten times. This rearrangement joins TRBV19 to TRBJ1-6; the match to TRBD1 covers 7 bases. The CDR3 contains 14 residues. J was trimmed by 11 bases and V by 6 bases; bases with no gene match: 10. Germline V gives CDR1 LNHDA, CDR2 SQIVND (reference sequence). CDR3 sequence (DNA): TGTGCCAGTAGGGGAGGGGACAGTGTCACACCCCTCCACTTT. Translated, it gives CASRGGDSVTPLHF.

This sequence joins TRBV20-1 and TRBJ1-4, with a tentative D call TRBD1 (6 bases). The V gene's germline CDR1 is DFQATT and CDR2 SNEGSKA (reference sequence). This CDR3 comprises 15 residues. The V end lost 5 bases, the J end lost 3 bases, and 16 bases lay between the germline ends. The CDR3 nucleotides read TGCAGTGCTGACCGGACAGATTACTCTAATGAAAAACTGTTTTTT. Amino acids: CSADRTDYSNEKLFF.

This clonotype appeared a few times. V is TRBV7-3 and J is TRBJ2-3, with TRBD1 as a possible D gene (6 bases). From germline, CDR1 is SGHTA and CDR2 FQGTGA. The ends were cut back, 3 bases at V and 0 bases at J, with 7 bases in the middle. CDR3 length: 14 residues. The CDR3 coding sequence is TGTGCCAGCAGCTTGGACAGAAGCACAGATACGCAGTATTTT. Amino acids: CASSLDRSTDTQYF. The variable domain in full, with the rest retrieved from reference TRBV7-3 and TRBJ2-3, is GAGVSQTPSNKVTEKGKYVELRCDPISGHTALYWYRQSLGQGPEFLIYFQGTGAADDSGLPNDRFFAVRPEGSVSTLKIQRTERGDSAVYLCASSLDRSTDTQYFGPGTRLTVL.

The chain recombines TRBV27 with TRBJ1-6, with D maybe TRBD1 (5 bases). Trimming shortened V by 2 bases and J by 3 bases, and 8 bases separated the two germline ends. This CDR3 is 15 amino acids long. CDR1 is MNHEY, CDR2 SMNVEV, per germline (reference sequence). CDR3 residues: CASSLLGVYNSPLHF. The CDR3 DNA sequence: TGTGCCAGCAGTTTACTAGGGGTCTATAATTCACCCCTCCACTTT.